This T cell receptor beta chain was documented in a study of immune heterogeneity within non-small cell lung tumors. Overall study context: With respect to histology, the tumors encompassed a handful of squamous cell carcinomas, under 11 non-squamous carcinomas and 1 not otherwise specified.

TCRs were amplified from roughly 650 ng gDNA of bulk tumor per sample. While surgery was under way, several biopsies spaced far apart were taken per primary tumor. The study enrolled patients with untreated, newly diagnosed non-small cell lung cancer who underwent curative surgery. Donation came from patients with newly diagnosed non-small cell lung cancer who were having surgery with curative intent. Germline lookup yields CDR1 LNHDA and CDR2 SQIVND (reference sequence). The CDR3 totals 14 residues. The ends were cut back, 5 bases at V and 1 base at J, with 12 bases in the middle. With respect to this clonotype: Its antigen is not identified.

In a multiplex PCR, 32 V and 13 J primers amplified TCR beta CDR3. TCRdb reanalysed the multiplex PCR reads using MiXCR and keeps one entry per CDR3 protein. The sample has some 2,000 distinct CDR3 sequences, more than 45% seen once. General study points: Correlation analysis showed that local T-cell clonality was moderately but significantly associated with local tumor mutational burden (R approximately 0.3). Site-unique high-frequency clones occurred alongside identical dominant CDR3 beta clonotypes that recurred across tumor sites within a patient.

This chain links TRBV19 with TRBJ2-7; the D gene is possibly TRBD1 (5 bases). This TCR came from a man aged 55 to 69 with non-small cell lung cancer. The sequenced sample was lung tumor tissue. The CDR3 sequence: CASSPLGASYEQYF. In nucleotides, the CDR3 is TGTGCCAGTAGTCCACTTGGGGCATCCTACGAGCAGTACTTC. The full variable domain, its missing parts supplied by reference TRBV19 and TRBJ2-7, is DGGITQSPKYLFRKEGQNVTLSCEQNLNHDAMYWYRQDPGQGLRLIYYSQIVNDFQKGDIAEGYSVSREKKESFPLTVTSAQKNPTAFYLCASSPLGASYEQYFGPGTRLTVT.